The 26 T cell receptor beta chains below all came from one sample that was sequenced in a study of T-cell memory formation after mild COVID-19 (dated by TCRdb to about 2021). Libraries were constructed by 5' RACE. TCRdb shows the sequencer as Illumina NovaSeq 6000. TCRdb applied fastp at Q25 and MiXCR to the public reads, then kept only in-frame beta chains. When rows share a CDR3 protein, they turn into one entry using the most common DNA and genes. The sample data list a few hundred thousand distinct CDR3 sequences, and around a sixth of these were observed just once. About 22% of the sample is held by the ten biggest clonotypes. The sequenced sample consisted of PBMCs or a T cell subset sorted from them (not recorded which). The receptors here all came from a man aged 18 to 29 who had mild COVID-19 (a few samples of this study predate the infection). The sample titles of this study are shuffled in the database, so cell type and time point are left out; the donor was told from shared clones.

V and J are TRBV6-4 and TRBJ2-1; D is possibly TRBD1 or TRBD2 (5 bases each). The germline CDR1 and CDR2 sequences are MRHNA and SNTAGT. This CDR3 has 16 residues. V was pared by 2 bases and J by 2 bases, with 13 bases between. The CDR3 reads CASSDGTSRAYNEQFF. DNA of the CDR3: TGTGCCAGCAGTGACGGGACCTCCCGAGCCTACAATGAGCAGTTCTTC.

The chain joins TRBV6-5 to TRBJ2-1; D unresolved. Germline V lookup: CDR1 MNHEY, CDR2 SVGAGI. Trimming removed 2 bases from V and 1 base from J, with 6 bases in between. The CDR3 runs 14 residues. CDR3 amino acids: CASSYKASYNEQFF. The CDR3 DNA sequence: TGTGCCAGCAGTTACAAGGCTTCCTACAATGAGCAGTTCTTC.

This clonotype was observed a few times. This chain connects TRBV5-5 to TRBJ2-3, with D perhaps TRBD2 (5 bases). Germline CDR1 SGHKS, CDR2 YYEKEE (reference sequence). This CDR3 spans 15 amino acids. The V end lost 1 base, the J end lost 4 bases, and 13 bases lay between the germline ends. The CDR3 DNA sequence: TGTGCCAGCAGCTTGTACGGGGTCGGGGCAGATACGCAGTATTTT. It codes for CASSLYGVGADTQYF.

This clonotype was observed a few times. The chain is built from TRBV2 and TRBJ2-5; TRBD2 aligns across 9 bases. The CDR3 totals 14 residues. Trimming took 4 bases from V and 4 from J; bases not matched to a gene: 4. CDR1 SNHLY and CDR2 FYNNEI come from the germline V gene. The CDR3 DNA is TGTGCCAGCAGTGCTCTAGCGGGGCGAGAGACCCAGTACTTC. Its translation is CASSALAGRETQYF. The full variable domain, rest sourced from reference TRBV2 and TRBJ2-5, is EPEVTQTPSHQVTQMGQEVILRCVPISNHLYFYWYRQILGQKVEFLVSFYNNEISEKSEIFDDQFSVERPDGSNFTLKIRSTKLEDSAMYFCASSALAGRETQYFGPGTRLLVL.

The genes are TRBV29-1 and TRBJ2-1, with D maybe TRBD1 (7 bases). V lost 0 bases and J 1 base, leaving 13 bases between the germline ends. This CDR3 comprises 16 residues. Germline CDR1 and CDR2: SQVTM and ANQGSEA. CDR3 bases: TGCAGCGTTGAAGATCAGGGGGACTTTTCCTACAATGAGCAGTTCTTC. Translated, it gives CSVEDQGDFSYNEQFF.

The V and J genes are TRBV2 and TRBJ2-3; TRBD2 might be the D (6 bases). This CDR3 is built from 13 residues. Germline CDR1 is SNHLY and CDR2 is FYNNEI. The V and J ends lost 1 base and 8 bases respectively, with 10 bases between them. The CDR3 nucleotides read TGTGCCAGCAGTGAAGTTCCCGGGGGTACGCAGTATTTT. Protein: CASSEVPGGTQYF. The complete variable domain, with remaining parts taken from reference TRBV2 and TRBJ2-3, reads EPEVTQTPSHQVTQMGQEVILRCVPISNHLYFYWYRQILGQKVEFLVSFYNNEISEKSEIFDDQFSVERPDGSNFTLKIRSTKLEDSAMYFCASSEVPGGTQYFGPGTRLTVL.

The V and J genes are TRBV28 and TRBJ1-1; D uncertain. Germline values: CDR1 MDHEN, CDR2 SYDVKM. The CDR3 totals 18 residues. V lost 5 bases, J lost 2 bases, and 24 bases lay in between. The CDR3 DNA follows: TGTGCCAGCAGTCCTCCAAAAGTAGGGAGAAAGATTAACACTGAAGCTTTCTTT. Its translation is CASSPPKVGRKINTEAFF.

This clonotype is a singleton in its sample. This chain links TRBV27 with TRBJ2-1, with 10 bases aligning to TRBD2. The CDR3 spans 16 residues. V lost 5 bases, J lost 4 bases, and 8 bases stayed unmatched. Germline assignment: CDR1 MNHEY and CDR2 SMNVEV (reference sequence). Here the CDR3 DNA reads TGTGCCAGCAGTAGACCCAGGACTAGCGGATACAATGAGCAGTTCTTC. Encoded protein: CASSRPRTSGYNEQFF.

In its sample, this clonotype was seen many times. The gene calls are TRBV5-1 and TRBJ2-3; a possible D gene is TRBD2 (6 bases). The CDR3 covers 14 residues. V was pared by 0 bases and J by 3 bases, with 8 bases between. Per the germline V gene, CDR1 is SGHRS and CDR2 is YFSETQ. CDR3 coding DNA: TGCGCCAGCAGCTTGGGGCTAGCGACAGATACGCAGTATTTT. Translating gives CASSLGLATDTQYF.

This clonotype was picked up a small number of times. The chain has TRBV12-3 or TRBV12-4 and TRBJ1-4; 9 nucleotides match TRBD1. V shed 2 bases and J 15 bases; nucleotides not matched to a gene: 10. The CDR3 is 14 amino acids. CDR3: CASSLSQGAQSVFF. DNA for the CDR3: TGTGCCAGCAGTTTATCACAGGGGGCTCAATCGGTGTTTTTT.

V is TRBV7-6 and J is TRBJ2-1; 10 bases match TRBD2. The germline gives CDR1 SGHVS, CDR2 FNYEAQ. The junction had 8 bases not matched to a gene; V was cut back by 0 bases and J by 9 bases. CDR3 length: 16 residues. CDR3 nucleotides: TGTGCCAGCAGCTTAGCGACCAGCGGGGGGGCCGTTGAGCAGTTCTTC. As protein: CASSLATSGGAVEQFF.

The chain links TRBV2 to TRBJ1-4; D may be TRBD1 (6 bases). Per germline, CDR1 SNHLY and CDR2 FYNNEI. The CDR3 contains 17 residues. V was pared by 2 bases and J by 3 bases, with 16 bases between. The CDR3 loop reads CASSESRTASPNEKLFF. The CDR3 nucleotides read TGTGCCAGCAGTGAATCGAGGACAGCGAGTCCTAATGAAAAACTGTTTTTT.

There are a few counts of this clonotype. The chain links TRBV15 to TRBJ1-1; no firm D call. The ends were cut back, 1 base at V and 3 bases at J, with 9 bases in the middle. The CDR3 is made up of 14 amino acids. The germline gives CDR1 LNHNV, CDR2 YYDKDF (reference sequence). The CDR3 DNA reads TGTGCCACCAGCAGAGTATCGAGAGACACTGAAGCTTTCTTT. As protein: CATSRVSRDTEAFF.

Of note for this clonotype: This sequence may be a read error, since a much larger clone differs from it by one base. The V gene is TRBV3-1, the J gene TRBJ1-2; TRBD1 aligns across 7 bases. CDR3 length: 13 residues. Unmatched junction bases numbered 2, after V lost 3 bases and J lost 4 bases. The V gene's germline CDR1 is LGHDT and CDR2 YNNKEL (reference sequence). CDR3 DNA sequence: TGTGCCAGCAGCCAGACAGGGCCCTATGGCTACACCTTC. It is translated as CASSQTGPYGYTF.

This clonotype was seen many times. The chain carries TRBV2 and TRBJ1-1; D is perhaps TRBD1 (5 bases). Germline lookup yields CDR1 SNHLY and CDR2 FYNNEI. The V end was cut by 10 bases, the J end by 3 bases, with 15 bases between. The CDR3 spans 13 residues. CDR3 sequence reads: CATRAGGYTEAFF. DNA of the CDR3: TGTGCCACCAGAGCGGGGGGTTACACTGAAGCTTTCTTT.

The gene calls are TRBV3-1 and TRBJ1-1; D remains ambiguous. Germline V gene lookup returns CDR1 LGHDT and CDR2 YNNKEL (reference sequence). V was cut by 4 bases and J by 3 bases, with 6 bases left in between. This CDR3 comprises 12 residues. The CDR3: CASSRRDTEAFF. CDR3 DNA: TGTGCCAGCAGCCGGAGAGACACTGAAGCTTTCTTT. The full variable domain, completed using reference TRBV3-1 and TRBJ1-1, is DTAVSQTPKYLVTQMGNDKSIKCEQNLGHDTMYWYKQDSKKFLKIMFSYNNKELIINETVPNRFSPKSPDKAHLNLHINSLELGDSAVYFCASSRRDTEAFFGQGTRLTVV.

The rearrangement links TRBV9 to TRBJ2-1; D may match TRBD1 or TRBD2 (5 bases each). V was clipped by 4 bases and J by 4 bases, with 15 bases between them. CDR1 and CDR2 (germline): SGDLS, YYNGEE. This CDR3 has 15 residues. The CDR3 spells CASSISYWGYNEQFF. The CDR3 bases are TGTGCCAGCAGCATCTCCTATTGGGGGTACAATGAGCAGTTCTTC.

V is TRBV7-2 and J is TRBJ1-4, with TRBD1 matching 11 bases. Germline loops: CDR1 SGHTA, CDR2 FQGNSA. The CDR3 runs 14 residues. Germline trimming cut 6 bases from V and 7 bases from J; bases unmatched to any gene: 4. The chain's CDR3 is CASSRDRGTEKLFF. CDR3 in DNA: TGTGCCAGCAGTCGGGACAGGGGGACTGAAAAACTGTTTTTT.

This clonotype was recorded a few times. V is TRBV28 and J is TRBJ1-1; D is unresolved. Germline values: CDR1 MDHEN, CDR2 SYDVKM. V shed 5 bases and J shed 8 bases, with 18 bases lying between them. There are 14 residues in the CDR3. The CDR3, as DNA: TGTGCCAGCAGTCTAGTCGGGTATAGATGGGAAGCTTTCTTT. This codes for CASSLVGYRWEAFF.

V usage is TRBV20-1 and J usage is TRBJ1-3, with D possibly matching TRBD1 (6 bases). The CDR3 length is 18 residues. The germline gives CDR1 DFQATT, CDR2 SNEGSKA (reference sequence). V lost 0 bases and J 0 bases, leaving 18 bases between the germline ends. The CDR3 nucleotides read TGCAGTGCTAGAGATCTCAGGGGATTGGCGTCCTCTGGAAACACCATATATTTT. As protein: CSARDLRGLASSGNTIYF.

The chain is built from TRBV6-1 and TRBJ2-3, with D possibly being TRBD2 (6 bases). From germline, CDR1 is MNHNS and CDR2 SASEGT. Trimming stripped 6 bases from V and 1 base from J, with 14 bases between. This CDR3 has 15 residues. The CDR3 here is CASRGGGLRTDTQYF. Written as DNA, the CDR3 is TGTGCCAGCAGGGGGGGAGGACTACGCACAGATACGCAGTATTTT.

The chain has TRBV7-2 and TRBJ1-4; perhaps TRBD1 as D (5 bases). Between the trimmed V and J ends, which lost 2 bases and 8 bases, there was a span of 12 bases. Per the germline V gene, CDR1 is SGHTA and CDR2 is FQGNSA. The CDR3 consists of 14 residues. For the CDR3, the DNA is TGTGCCAGCAGCTTACAGGGAGTTGGGGAAAAACTGTTTTTT. Its protein is CASSLQGVGEKLFF.

The table lists this clonotype with a few counts. The V gene is TRBV6-6, the J gene TRBJ2-7; D uncertain. Trimming pared 0 bases from V and 6 bases from J, leaving 9 bases between. From germline, CDR1 is MNHNY and CDR2 SVGAGI (reference sequence). The CDR3 extends over 13 amino acids. The CDR3 nucleotides read TGTGCCAGCAGTTACTCGGATTCGGGCGAGCAGTACTTC. It is translated as CASSYSDSGEQYF.

This clonotype was seen only a few times. The chain has TRBV7-2 and TRBJ2-1; D remains ambiguous. The CDR3 extends over 13 amino acids. Germline V CDR1 and CDR2: SGHTA, FQGNSA. V shed 3 bases and J shed 7 bases, with 10 bases lying between them. The CDR3 sequence: CASSFAVPNEQFF. The CDR3 nucleotides are TGTGCCAGCAGCTTCGCGGTACCAAATGAGCAGTTCTTC.

V usage is TRBV6-2 or TRBV6-3 and J usage is TRBJ2-5; no clear D. Trimming pared 6 bases from V and 7 bases from J, leaving 12 bases between. The CDR3 runs to 12 residues. The germline CDR1 and CDR2 sequences are MNHEY and SVGEGT. This CDR3 reads CASRSLLGTQYF. CDR3 sequence (DNA): TGTGCCAGCAGATCGTTGTTGGGGACCCAGTACTTC.

J is TRBJ1-2 and V is TRBV4-1; tentative D call: TRBD1 (5 bases). This CDR3 comprises 14 residues. In germline, CDR1 is MGHRA, CDR2 YSYEKL. Trimming removed 0 bases from V and 8 bases from J, with 13 bases in between. The CDR3 loop reads CASSQERGSEGYTF. In DNA, the CDR3 is TGCGCCAGCAGCCAAGAGAGGGGATCGGAAGGCTACACCTTC.